This TCR beta chain stems from a study of identical twins. Overall study results and limits: Within cord blood, abundant beta clonotypes carried fewer insertions, but memory repertoires showed no such trend. Conclusions rested on cross-sectional statistics rather than following the same donors.

A single record per CDR3 protein comes from TCRdb applying MiXCR to the 5' RACE reads. Of some 660,000 distinct CDR3 sequences in the sample, approximately 9% are singletons; the top ten hold approximately 0.89%. As to this clonotype: What it binds is unknown.

This CDR3 spans 17 amino acids. Germline-derived CDR1 and CDR2 are ENHRY and SYGVKD. The V end lost 5 bases, the J end lost 4 bases, and 21 bases lay between the germline ends. The sample was also reused in another study, on yellow fever vaccine responses in identical twins.

J is TRBJ2-1 and V is TRBV10-3; D unresolved. The origin of this receptor is a woman aged 18-35 years in good health. Sample: PBMCs. CDR3 nucleotides: TGTGCCATCAGTCACCCTTTTGCGGAGACCTTATACAATGAGCAGTTCTTC. Translated: CAISHPFAETLYNEQFF.